The present entry profiles one T cell receptor (beta chain) with its context. Its antigen is undetermined. Generated by immunoSEQ multiplex PCR, the TCRdb table keeps only in-frame clones and is missing some. The sample includes around 68,000 clones, around 87% of them seen just once. CDR1 and CDR2 from the germline V gene are SNHLY and FYNNEI. V was pared by 5 bases and J by 6 bases, with 5 bases of the junction left unmatched. The CDR3 runs to 14 residues. The sample is drawn from a study of OX40 agonist ivuxolimab in advanced cancers. Study-wide findings and caveats: CD4+ T cells averaged fewer expanded clones than CD8+ T cells.

This clonotype was obtained from an adult with an advanced solid tumor such as melanoma, head and neck, liver or kidney cancer. Material: CD4+ or CD8+ T cells sorted from blood, obtained in a trial of the OX40 agonist ivuxolimab. The rearrangement links TRBV2 to TRBJ1-2, with TRBD1 matching over 11 bases. The CDR3 spells CASSRDRGIDGYTF. CDR3 bases: TGTGCCAGCAGTCGGGACAGGGGGATAGATGGCTACACCTTC.